The source of this T cell receptor beta chain is a study of patients and donors after allogeneic stem cell transplantation. CDR3 length: 14 amino acids. V shed 7 bases and J 8 bases; nucleotides not matched to a gene: 7. TCRdb analysed the RT-PCR reads with MiXCR anew, one entry per CDR3 protein. The profile covers about 150,000 distinct CDR3 sequences, with over 35% appearing a single time and 50% to 65% taken by the ten largest. Source material: blood, either unsorted or a sorted T cell fraction (not recorded which). The chain is built from TRBV12-3 or TRBV12-4 and TRBJ1-6; TRBD1 matches at 8 bases. The receptor comes from a human donor who was either an allogeneic HSCT recipient or a stem cell or donor lymphocyte infusion donor (not recorded which). It is not recorded whose cells these are; they may come from a transplant donor. The CDR3 is CASTRTGRDSPLHF. CDR3 nucleotides: TGTGCCAGCACCCGGACAGGGAGGGATTCACCCCTCCACTTT.